These 24 T cell receptor beta chains originate from one sample sequenced in a study of blood T cell repertoires in COVID-19. Clones were read by immunoSEQ multiplex PCR, and TCRdb kept only the in-frame ones, dropping some. The sample contains approximately 500,000 clones, 85% to 90% of which appear only once. The sequencing sample was made of peripheral blood. The receptors stem from a woman aged 50 to 65 with COVID-19, enrolled during active disease.

This clone has only one observation. This chain connects TRBV18 to TRBJ2-7; D is ambiguous. This CDR3 spans 14 amino acids. V lost 1 base and J lost 0, with 7 bases in between. CDR1 is KGHSH, CDR2 LQKENI, per germline. The CDR3 sequence is CASSPRADSYEQYF. As DNA, the CDR3 is TGTGCCAGCTCACCACGGGCAGACTCCTACGAGCAGTACTTC.

Details on this clone: Other nucleotide sequences from this sample produce the same CDR3. The CDR3 loop is CASSQVRGTEAFF. The CDR3 region has the DNA TGTGCCAGCAGCCAAGTTCGGGGGACTGAAGCTTTCTTT. This sequence joins TRBV3-1 (or the pseudogene TRBV3-2) and TRBJ1-1, with D possibly TRBD1 on 5 matching bases. The germline V gene has CDR1 LGHDT and CDR2 YNNKEL (reference sequence). There are 13 residues in the CDR3. V lost 1 base and J 5 bases, leaving 8 bases between the germline ends.

The genes are TRBV19 and TRBJ1-1; no clear D. With 7 bases removed from V and 3 bases from J, the gap between germline ends came to 12 bases. Germline assignment: CDR1 LNHDA and CDR2 SQIVND (reference sequence). The CDR3 extends over 13 amino acids. The CDR3 sequence: CASMGSRHTEAFF. The CDR3 nucleotides read TGTGCCAGTATGGGGAGTAGGCACACTGAAGCTTTCTTT.

The chain uses TRBV27 and TRBJ2-2, with a possible D match to TRBD1 (5 bases). The V and J ends lost 10 bases and 6 bases respectively, with 18 bases between them. The CDR3 totals 14 residues. Germline assignment: CDR1 MNHEY and CDR2 SMNVEV (reference sequence). The CDR3 sequence: CATALAWGAGELFF. DNA for the CDR3: TGTGCCACCGCACTCGCCTGGGGCGCCGGGGAGCTGTTTTTT.

The chain links TRBV6-5 to TRBJ1-5; 7 bases are shared with TRBD1. The CDR3 consists of 16 residues. The V segment lost 2 bases and the J segment 2 bases; nucleotides outside the gene matches: 6. In germline, CDR1 is MNHEY, CDR2 SVGAGI. CDR3 residues: CASSYLSGQGNQPQHF. The DNA of the CDR3 is TGTGCCAGCAGTTACCTTTCCGGACAGGGCAATCAGCCCCAGCATTTT.

This clone was seen only once. V usage is TRBV30 and J usage is TRBJ1-5; D gene unclear. In germline, CDR1 is GTSNPN, CDR2 SVGIG (reference sequence). V was pared by 2 bases and J by 5 bases, with 13 bases between. This CDR3 has 14 amino acids. This chain's CDR3 is CAWSQDISYQPQHF. The CDR3 nucleotides are TGTGCCTGGAGTCAGGATATCTCCTATCAGCCCCAGCATTTT.

The chain couples TRBV2 to TRBJ2-3; TRBD2 matches at 8 bases. Germline values: CDR1 SNHLY, CDR2 FYNNEI. CDR3 length equals 14 residues. After removal of 8 bases from V and 6 bases from J, the junction contained 10 bases not matched to a gene. The CDR3 coding sequence is TGTGCCAGCGGTCCCCCGGGGGGGCACGATACGCAGTATTTT. Protein sequence: CASGPPGGHDTQYF.

The chain employs TRBV30 and TRBJ1-5; TRBD1 agrees at 7 bases. The J segment lost 7 bases and the V segment lost 3 bases, leaving 6 bases of the junction unmatched. The CDR3 covers 13 residues. Germline CDR1 reads GTSNPN; CDR2 reads SVGIG (reference sequence). This chain's CDR3 is CAWSAGGEQPQHF. The DNA for the CDR3 is TGTGCCTGGAGCGCAGGGGGAGAACAGCCCCAGCATTTT.

This chain joins TRBV30 and TRBJ1-3; a possible D gene is TRBD1 (5 bases). Per germline, CDR1 GTSNPN and CDR2 SVGIG (reference sequence). The CDR3 length is 13 residues. V was cut by 3 bases and J by 11 bases, with 17 bases left in between. The CDR3 DNA is TGTGCCTGGAGGGCCGGGACTTATTTCCCCATATATTTT. Residues: CAWRAGTYFPIYF.

The chain employs TRBV3-1 (or the pseudogene TRBV3-2) and TRBJ2-1; maybe TRBD2 (5 bases). This CDR3 contains 12 residues. V was pared by 2 bases and J by 8 bases, with 7 bases between. The V gene's germline CDR1 is LGHDT and CDR2 YNNKEL (reference sequence). The CDR3 here is CASSQRADEQFF. The CDR3 coding sequence is TGTGCCAGCAGCCAAAGAGCGGATGAGCAGTTCTTC.

In regard to this clone: The sample holds other DNA sequences that translate to the same CDR3. The chain links TRBV5-1 to TRBJ1-1; TRBD1 might be the D (5 bases). The CDR3 length is 11 residues. Germline-derived CDR1 and CDR2 are SGHRS and YFSETQ. The V and J ends lost 1 base and 8 bases respectively, with 6 bases between them. CDR3 DNA: TGCGCCAGCAGCTTGACAGGCGAAGCTTTCTTT. It encodes CASSLTGEAFF.

V is TRBV6-1 and J is TRBJ1-2; 11 bases line up with TRBD1. J was trimmed by 8 bases and V by 6 bases; bases with no gene match: 5. CDR3 length: 13 amino acids. Germline CDR1 MNHNS, CDR2 SASEGT. The CDR3 sequence is CASRPGQGVGYTF. CDR3 DNA sequence: TGTGCCAGCAGGCCGGGACAGGGGGTGGGCTACACCTTC.

This rearrangement joins TRBV9 to TRBJ1-2; tentatively, D is TRBD1 (5 bases). Germline CDR1 reads SGDLS; CDR2 reads YYNGEE. Trimming stripped 5 bases from V and 4 bases from J, with 12 bases between. This CDR3 contains 13 residues. The CDR3 sequence is CASREGGTYGYTF. The CDR3 region has the DNA TGTGCCAGCAGGGAAGGAGGGACCTATGGCTACACCTTC. The whole variable domain, filled in from reference TRBV9 and TRBJ1-2, reads DSGVTQTPKHLITATGQRVTLRCSPRSGDLSVYWYQQSLDQGLQFLIQYYNGEERAKGNILERFSAQQFPDLHSELNLSSLELGDSALYFCASREGGTYGYTFGSGTRLTVV.

The chain recombines TRBV5-8 with TRBJ2-2, with TRBD2 as a possible D gene (6 bases). Germline assignment: CDR1 SGHTS and CDR2 YDEGEE. The CDR3 runs 15 residues. Trimming left V 0 bases short and J 4 bases short, with 10 bases between. This CDR3 is CASSLDGGTTGELFF. The CDR3 region has the DNA TGTGCCAGCAGCTTGGACGGGGGTACCACCGGGGAGCTGTTTTTT.

The rearrangement links TRBV11-2 to TRBJ2-1; 11 bases map to TRBD2. After removal of 5 bases from V and 12 bases from J, the junction contained 12 bases not matched to a gene. Per the germline V gene, CDR1 is SGHAT and CDR2 is FQNNGV. The CDR3 runs to 15 residues. CDR3 sequence reads: CASSQRVASGGPQFF. In DNA, the CDR3 is TGTGCCAGCAGCCAGAGGGTGGCTAGCGGGGGGCCGCAGTTCTTC.

The chain couples TRBV3-1 (or the pseudogene TRBV3-2) to TRBJ1-2; tentatively, D is TRBD1 (5 bases). The CDR3 sequence is 15 residues long. Germline CDR1 reads LGHDT; CDR2 reads YNNKEL (reference sequence). Trimming removed 1 base from V and 3 bases from J, with 12 bases in between. CDR3 in amino acids: CASSQAFGGDYGYTF. The CDR3 DNA is TGTGCCAGCAGCCAAGCCTTCGGGGGGGACTATGGCTACACCTTC.

This chain connects TRBV6-6 to TRBJ2-7; D might be TRBD1 (6 bases). Germline loops: CDR1 MNHNY, CDR2 SVGAGI (reference sequence). CDR3 size: 12 residues. The V gene lost 6 bases and the J gene lost 3 bases, with 9 bases spanning the gap. Here the CDR3 DNA reads TGTGCCAGCAGCCCCAGGGGCTACGAGCAGTACTTC. Its protein is CASSPRGYEQYF.

The V gene is TRBV6-5, the J gene TRBJ1-5; 8 bases match TRBD1. The CDR3 length is 14 residues. Per the germline V gene, CDR1 is MNHEY and CDR2 is SVGAGI. Trimming cost V 5 bases and J 6 bases; bases outside gene matches: 6. Here the CDR3 DNA reads TGTGCCAGCAGTAGGCAGGGGGCGGGTCAGCCCCAGCATTTT. This gives the protein CASSRQGAGQPQHF.

V is TRBV19 and J is TRBJ1-1; the D gene is possibly TRBD1 (5 bases). CDR1 is LNHDA, CDR2 SQIVND, per germline (reference sequence). This CDR3 has 16 amino acids. With 6 bases removed from V and 3 bases from J, the gap between germline ends came to 20 bases. CDR3: CASSQHGAVMDTEAFF. The CDR3 DNA reads as TGTGCCAGTAGCCAACATGGGGCGGTTATGGACACTGAAGCTTTCTTT.

The J gene is TRBJ1-2, the V gene TRBV24-1; D gene unclear. This CDR3 spans 13 amino acids. Germline V gives CDR1 KGHDR, CDR2 SFDVKD. Trimming cost V 9 bases and J 7 bases, with 17 bases left between them. Here the CDR3 reads CATSEAVSGGYTF. The CDR3 bases are TGTGCCACCTCCGAGGCGGTCTCCGGTGGCTACACCTTC.

The chain has TRBV28 and TRBJ1-4, with 11 bases identical to TRBD1. In germline, CDR1 is MDHEN, CDR2 SYDVKM. The ends lost 4 bases at V and 7 bases at J; junction bases unmatched: 2. CDR3 length: 14 amino acids. The CDR3 region is CASSSGTGGEKLFF. CDR3 in DNA: TGTGCCAGCAGTTCCGGGACAGGGGGTGAAAAACTGTTTTTT.

This chain links TRBV5-1 with TRBJ1-6; D ambiguous. Deletions cut 0 bases from V and 6 bases from J, with 4 bases between. The V gene's germline CDR1 is SGHRS and CDR2 YFSETQ. The CDR3 is 13 residues long. The chain's CDR3 is CASSLDTNSPLHF. The CDR3 DNA reads as TGCGCCAGCAGCTTGGACACTAATTCACCCCTCCACTTT.

The chain links TRBV3-1 (or the pseudogene TRBV3-2) to TRBJ1-4; 9 bases agree with TRBD1. The CDR3 runs 16 residues. Germline values: CDR1 LGHDT, CDR2 YNNKEL (reference sequence). With V trimmed by 2 bases and J by 7 bases, 8 bases remained unmatched. For the CDR3, the DNA is TGTGCCAGCAGCCAAACAGGGGGCGCGGGGCTTGAAAAACTGTTTTTT. Its protein is CASSQTGGAGLEKLFF.

This chain links TRBV30 with TRBJ2-1; 9 nucleotides line up with TRBD2. Germline CDR1 and CDR2: GTSNPN and SVGIG (reference sequence). Unmatched junction bases numbered 4, after V lost 2 bases and J lost 2 bases. CDR3 length: 15 amino acids. The CDR3 here is CAWSYSGGPYNEQFF. The CDR3, as DNA: TGTGCCTGGAGTTATAGCGGGGGACCCTACAATGAGCAGTTCTTC.